This is a list of T cell receptor beta chains from one sample in a study of T cell changes during pregnancy in multiple sclerosis. Here immunoSEQ multiplex PCR was the method, and the copy in TCRdb shows in-frame clones only, minus some. The sample holds about 92,000 clones, approximately 92% seen once. The material was peripheral blood, obtained in the first trimester of pregnancy. Receptors originate from a female donor with multiple sclerosis, enrolled in a pregnancy study. Each CDR3 is given without its conserved first and last residue. D genes are given only for firm matches.

V	D	length	J	CDR3
TRBV28	.	13	TRBJ1-2	ASSLGFAGVGGYT
TRBV7-8	TRBD1	14	TRBJ2-7	ASSLKSGTGPYEQY
TRBV2	.	13	TRBJ2-1	ASSDSRGGVDEQF
TRBV5-1	TRBD2	13	TRBJ2-2	ASTQAGVNTGELF
TRBV7-6	.	12	TRBJ1-3	ASSSDSLGNTIY
TRBV6-6	.	12	TRBJ2-3	ASSYRDNTDTQY
TRBV2	.	13	TRBJ1-2	ASSGSLNSGYGYT
TRBV11-3	.	12	TRBJ2-7	ASSLTGVSYEQY
TRBV13	.	14	TRBJ2-1	ASSLAGLSSYNEQF
TRBV7-9	TRBD1	13	TRBJ2-1	ASSSDRGGGNEQF
TRBV10-3	.	13	TRBJ2-3	AISESSLHTDTQY
TRBV28	.	14	TRBJ1-5	ASSPTGILSNQPQH
TRBV15	.	10	TRBJ2-1	ATSSLSYEQF
TRBV2	TRBD2	13	TRBJ2-4	ASTLGGEREAHQY
TRBV15	TRBD2	15	TRBJ2-3	ATSSDLAGEDTDTQY
TRBV10-3	.	10	TRBJ1-2	AISPPRAGLT
TRBV20-1	TRBD2	9	TRBJ2-5	SAQREETQY
TRBV4-1	TRBD1	14	TRBJ1-5	ASSQEDRAGNQPQH
TRBV5-1	.	13	TRBJ2-7	ASNYVTRTGYEQY
TRBV7-9	TRBD1	15	TRBJ2-2	ASSSFAGQANTGELF
TRBV4-1	TRBD2	14	TRBJ2-1	ASSWLADPRLNEQF
TRBV11-3	.	13	TRBJ2-7	ASSLGAGPSYEQY
TRBV27	.	14	TRBJ2-1	ASSSVLSGSYNEQF
TRBV7-9	TRBD1	12	TRBJ1-2	ASSKQGDGNGYT
TRBV19	TRBD1	14	TRBJ2-3	ASSNPAGGITDTQY
TRBV13	TRBD1	11	TRBJ1-2	ATADRGHYGYT
TRBV18	TRBD2	12	TRBJ2-5	ASSPGLAGETQY
TRBV5-4	.	11	TRBJ2-7	ASSSRQGGEQY
TRBV18	TRBD1	13	TRBJ2-5	ASSPPQDRGETQY
TRBV18	.	13	TRBJ2-7	ASSPRWLAWSEQY
TRBV30	.	11	TRBJ1-4	ASNTGTNEKLF
TRBV28	TRBD2	15	TRBJ2-3	ASSPGTSGRATDTQY
TRBV6-6	.	9	TRBJ2-5	AGSQGGTQY
TRBV27	.	13	TRBJ2-1	ASSFSRGILNEQF
TRBV10-1	TRBD2	15	TRBJ2-3	ASSASLAGGPRYTQY
TRBV5-1	TRBD1	12	TRBJ2-2	ASNRGSGTGELF
TRBV9	.	17	TRBJ2-6	ASSVEATSPTSGANVLT
TRBV6-6	.	11	TRBJ2-2	ASSAGETGELF
TRBV18	.	13	TRBJ1-1	ASSPKKGVNTEAF
TRBV6-6	.	14	TRBJ2-1	ASTTGLPSSYNEQF
TRBV5-6	TRBD2	15	TRBJ2-7	ASSPQLSTSGAYEQY
TRBV9	.	13	.	ASSVESGYLYEQY
TRBV5-1	TRBD2	14	TRBJ2-1	ASSSIGLAGPNEQF
TRBV7-9	TRBD2	16	TRBJ2-5	ASSSLSPGLAIQETQY